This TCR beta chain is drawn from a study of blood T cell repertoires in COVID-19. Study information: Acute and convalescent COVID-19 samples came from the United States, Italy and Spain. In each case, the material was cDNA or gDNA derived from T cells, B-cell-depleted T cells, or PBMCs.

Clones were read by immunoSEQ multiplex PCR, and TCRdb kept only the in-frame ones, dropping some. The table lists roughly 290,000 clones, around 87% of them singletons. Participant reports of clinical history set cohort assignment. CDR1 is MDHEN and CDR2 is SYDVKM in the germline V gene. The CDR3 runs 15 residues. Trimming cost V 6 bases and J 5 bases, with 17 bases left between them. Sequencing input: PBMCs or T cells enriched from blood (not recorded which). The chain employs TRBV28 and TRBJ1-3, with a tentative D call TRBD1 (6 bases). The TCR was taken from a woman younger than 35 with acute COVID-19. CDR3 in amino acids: CASRYRDILRNTIYF. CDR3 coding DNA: TGTGCCAGCAGATACAGGGACATCCTTCGAAACACCATATATTTT.